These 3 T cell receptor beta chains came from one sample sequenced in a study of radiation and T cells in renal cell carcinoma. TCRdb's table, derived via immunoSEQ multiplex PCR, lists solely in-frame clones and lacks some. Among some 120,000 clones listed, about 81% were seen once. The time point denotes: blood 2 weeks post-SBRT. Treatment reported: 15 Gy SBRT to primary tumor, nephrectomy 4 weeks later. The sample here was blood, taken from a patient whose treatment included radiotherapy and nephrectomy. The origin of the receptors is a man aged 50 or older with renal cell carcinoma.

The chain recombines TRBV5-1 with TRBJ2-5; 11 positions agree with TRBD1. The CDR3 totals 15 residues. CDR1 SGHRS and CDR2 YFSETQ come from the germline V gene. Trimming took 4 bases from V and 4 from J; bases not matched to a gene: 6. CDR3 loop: CASSETGTGGETQYF. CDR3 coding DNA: TGCGCCAGCAGCGAAACCGGGACAGGGGGAGAGACCCAGTACTTC.

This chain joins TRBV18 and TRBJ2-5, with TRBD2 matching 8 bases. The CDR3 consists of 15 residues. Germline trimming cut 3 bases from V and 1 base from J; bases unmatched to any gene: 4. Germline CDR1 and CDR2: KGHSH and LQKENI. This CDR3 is CASSPFSGTQETQYF. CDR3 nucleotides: TGTGCCAGCTCACCCTTTAGCGGGACCCAAGAGACCCAGTACTTC.

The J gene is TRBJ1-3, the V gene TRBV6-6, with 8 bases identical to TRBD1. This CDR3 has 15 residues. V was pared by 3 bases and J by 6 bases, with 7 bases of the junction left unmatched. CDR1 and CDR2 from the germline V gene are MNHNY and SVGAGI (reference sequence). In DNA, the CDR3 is TGTGCCAGCAGTTATCTACAGGGGGGAGAAAACACCATATATTTT. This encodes CASSYLQGGENTIYF.